This T cell receptor beta chain was found in a study of early T cells in non-severe SARS-CoV-2 infection. Study information: With bulk RNA from unsorted whole blood as input, sequencing yielded unpaired chains. Overall study results and limits: VDJdb matching, biased toward anti-spike CD8 responses, missed private and CD4 specificities.

This clonotype was detected many times. What it binds is not known. This CDR3 has 14 residues. The V end lost 4 bases, the J end lost 9 bases, and 16 bases lay between the germline ends. CDR1 and CDR2 from the germline V gene are MRHNA and SNTAGT. Tagging with unique molecular identifiers was applied to individual cDNA molecules. TCRdb reanalysed the 5' RACE reads using MiXCR and keeps one entry per CDR3 protein. The repertoire has 95,000 to 100,000 distinct CDR3 sequences, about 13% of them found once; the top ten carry 2% to 2.5%. Sequences were obtained from whole blood. V is TRBV6-4 and J is TRBJ2-1; the D is unclear. The receptor was derived from an adult who was a healthcare worker with PCR-confirmed SARS-CoV-2 infection or an uninfected control (not recorded which). The CDR3 spells CASSAQATPTEQFF. CDR3 DNA sequence: TGTGCCAGCAGTGCCCAGGCTACACCCACTGAGCAGTTCTTC.